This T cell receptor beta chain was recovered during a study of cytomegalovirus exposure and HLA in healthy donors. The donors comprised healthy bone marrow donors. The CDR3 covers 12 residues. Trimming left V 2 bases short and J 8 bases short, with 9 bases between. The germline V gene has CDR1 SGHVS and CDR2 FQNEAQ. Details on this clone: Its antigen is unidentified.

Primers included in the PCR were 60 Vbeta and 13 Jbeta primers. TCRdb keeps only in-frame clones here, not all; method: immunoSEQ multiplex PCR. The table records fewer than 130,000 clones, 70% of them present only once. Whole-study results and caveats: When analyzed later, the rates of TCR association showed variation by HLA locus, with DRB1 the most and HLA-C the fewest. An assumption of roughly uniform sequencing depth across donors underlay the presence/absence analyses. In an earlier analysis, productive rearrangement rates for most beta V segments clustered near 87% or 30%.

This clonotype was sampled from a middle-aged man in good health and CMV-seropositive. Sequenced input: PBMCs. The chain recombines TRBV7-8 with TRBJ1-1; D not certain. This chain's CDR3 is CASSLRAPEAFF. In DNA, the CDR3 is TGTGCCAGCAGCTTACGAGCGCCAGAAGCTTTCTTT.